The clone carrying this T cell receptor (beta chain) was found once. The CDR3 contains 15 residues. Germline V gene data show CDR1 as LNHDA and CDR2 as SQIVND (reference sequence). V lost 4 bases, J lost 3 bases, and 15 bases lay in between. In the study's own analysis: Amplifying reference gene primers gave estimates of nucleated cell counts. The data were produced by immunoSEQ multiplex PCR, yet TCRdb's version contains in-frame clones alone and is incomplete. Clonal size and the V and J genes are those of that table, whereas D and trimming came from the DNA. Among 190,000 or so clones listed, 65% to 85% were seen once. The data were obtained in a study of blood T cell repertoires in COVID-19. Participants, roughly 18 to 90 years old, spanned fewer than 30 US areas. Participants had their cohort set by participant-reported clinical history.

The TCR was taken from a man aged 35-49 years who had recovered from COVID-19. The chain links TRBV19 to TRBJ2-5, with a possible D match to TRBD1 (6 bases). The sequenced sample was PBMCs or T cells enriched from blood (not recorded which). For the CDR3, the DNA is TGTGCCAGTAGTACTCCCGGGACACCTAAAGAGACCCAGTACTTC. Amino acid sequence: CASSTPGTPKETQYF.